These 4 T cell receptor beta chains were sequenced from one sample in a study of shared clonotypes between healthy human individuals. CD45RO-negative CD8 cells positively selected for CCR7 made up the naive population, which excluded terminally differentiated effector memory CD45RA+ cells. The repertoire was sequenced with immunoSEQ multiplex PCR; TCRdb's copy has only in-frame clones and lacks some. Among about 820,000 clones, around 92% were seen once, and the ten largest hold 20% to 30%. Sequenced material: naive CD8+ T cells sorted from blood. Receptors originate from a man aged 30 to 39 in good health.

The chain recombines TRBV5-3 with TRBJ2-7, with D possibly TRBD2 on 6 matching bases. TRBV5-3 is assigned to the ORF class and has an uncertain function. The CDR3 is made up of 17 amino acids. Trimming stripped 2 bases from V and 2 bases from J, with 20 bases between. CDR3 sequence reads: CARSFWLEASVPYEQYF. As DNA, the CDR3 is TGTGCCAGAAGCTTTTGGTTAGAGGCTAGCGTCCCCTACGAGCAGTACTTC.

This sequence joins TRBV29-1 and TRBJ2-3; D uncertain. Trimming took 3 bases from V and 3 from J, leaving 16 bases between them. Germline CDR1 and CDR2: SQVTM and ANQGSEA. The CDR3 is made up of 15 amino acids. The CDR3 sequence: CSVDGTTGPTDTQYF. In nucleotides, the CDR3 is TGCAGCGTTGACGGCACTACTGGCCCGACAGATACGCAGTATTTT.

The chain has TRBV11-3 and TRBJ2-7; TRBD1 aligns across 10 bases. Germline CDR1 reads SGHNT; CDR2 reads YENEEA. The CDR3 runs 16 residues. The V and J ends lost 5 bases and 1 base, in that order; junction bases with no gene match: 8. The CDR3 sequence: CASSPRTGGKSYEQYF. The CDR3 DNA reads TGTGCCAGCAGCCCGCGGACAGGGGGGAAATCCTACGAGCAGTACTTC.

This clone was observed once. In DNA, the CDR3 is TGCGCCAGCAGCTTGGAGCCGGTCGAGTTTAACTATGGCTACACCTTC. This encodes CASSLEPVEFNYGYTF. The chain uses TRBV5-1 and TRBJ1-2; D ambiguous. CDR3 length: 16 residues. V lost 0 bases and J lost 1, with 13 bases in between. Germline V lookup: CDR1 SGHRS, CDR2 YFSETQ.